Included here is one TCR beta chain sequence, with context. Its antigen is unidentified. The treatment: approximately 18 received Ad26.COV2.S at low or high dose, single or two shots; 5 received placebo; per-sample allocation not given. Sampling occurred on day 63 after the first vaccine or placebo injection. Trimming stripped 7 bases from V and 0 bases from J, with 13 bases between. The CDR3 spans 15 residues. CDR1 and CDR2 (germline): MNHEY, SMNVEV (reference sequence). TCRdb keeps only in-frame clones here, not all; method: immunoSEQ multiplex PCR. The sample lists around 420,000 clones, roughly 90% occurring once. The entry originates in a study of Ad26.COV2.S vaccination and SARS-CoV-2 variants. Study background: Once, or twice with 56 days between doses, Ad26.COV2.S was given intramuscularly. General study results and limits: Placebo and vaccine recipients had non-spike TCR breadth that was similar.

Sequencing used peripheral blood, obtained in a trial of Ad26.COV2.S vaccine versus placebo. The chain carries TRBV27 and TRBJ2-1; no clear D gene. The source of this sequence is a person between 18 and 65 years old who received the Ad26.COV2.S COVID-19 vaccine or a placebo. The CDR3 nucleotides are TGTGCCAGCACCAAAATGACACCCTCCTACAATGAGCAGTTCTTC. Its protein product is CASTKMTPSYNEQFF.